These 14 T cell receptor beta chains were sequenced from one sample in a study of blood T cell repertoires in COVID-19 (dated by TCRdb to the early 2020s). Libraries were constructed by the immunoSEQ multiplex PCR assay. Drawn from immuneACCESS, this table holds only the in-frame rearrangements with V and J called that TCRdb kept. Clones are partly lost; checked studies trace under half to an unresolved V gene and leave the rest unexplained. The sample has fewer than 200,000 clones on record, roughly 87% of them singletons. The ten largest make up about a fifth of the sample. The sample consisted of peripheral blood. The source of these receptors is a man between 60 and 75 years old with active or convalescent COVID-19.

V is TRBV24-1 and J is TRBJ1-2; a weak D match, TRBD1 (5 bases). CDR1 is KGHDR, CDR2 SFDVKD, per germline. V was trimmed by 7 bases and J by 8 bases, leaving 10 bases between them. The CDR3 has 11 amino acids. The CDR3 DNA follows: TGTGCCACCAGCCAAGGGGTGGGCTACACCTTC. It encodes CATSQGVGYTF.

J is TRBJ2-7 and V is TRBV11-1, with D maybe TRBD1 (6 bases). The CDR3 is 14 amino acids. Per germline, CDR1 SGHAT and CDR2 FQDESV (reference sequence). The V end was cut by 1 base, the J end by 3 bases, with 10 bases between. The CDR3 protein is CASSLGSRGYEQYF. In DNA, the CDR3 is TGTGCCAGCAGCTTAGGGAGCAGGGGCTACGAGCAGTACTTC.

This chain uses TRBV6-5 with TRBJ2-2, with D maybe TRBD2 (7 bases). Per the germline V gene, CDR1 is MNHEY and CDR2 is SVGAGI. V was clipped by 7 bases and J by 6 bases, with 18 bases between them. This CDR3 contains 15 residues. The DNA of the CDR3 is TGTGCCAGCACCCTAACGGGGGGCTCTGCCGGGGAGCTGTTTTTT. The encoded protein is CASTLTGGSAGELFF.

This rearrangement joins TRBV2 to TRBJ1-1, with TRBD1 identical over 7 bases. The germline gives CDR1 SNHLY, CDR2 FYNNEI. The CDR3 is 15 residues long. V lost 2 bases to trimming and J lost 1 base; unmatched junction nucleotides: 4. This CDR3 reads CASSEQRQGNTEAFF. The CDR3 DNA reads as TGTGCCAGCAGTGAACAGAGACAGGGGAACACTGAAGCTTTCTTT.

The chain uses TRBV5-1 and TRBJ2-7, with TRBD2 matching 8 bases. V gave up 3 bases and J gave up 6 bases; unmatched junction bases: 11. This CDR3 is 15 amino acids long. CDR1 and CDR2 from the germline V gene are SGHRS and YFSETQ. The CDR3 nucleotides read TGCGCCAGCAGCTCTGCGGGCGGGGGGTCAAGCGAGCAGTACTTC. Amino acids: CASSSAGGGSSEQYF.

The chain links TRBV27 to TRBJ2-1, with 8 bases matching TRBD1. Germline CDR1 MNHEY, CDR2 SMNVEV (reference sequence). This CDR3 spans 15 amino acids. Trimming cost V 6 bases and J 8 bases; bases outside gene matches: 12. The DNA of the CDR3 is TGTGCCAGCAGGGTCCAGGGCAGGGGGCTCGATGAGCAGTTCTTC. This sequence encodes CASRVQGRGLDEQFF.

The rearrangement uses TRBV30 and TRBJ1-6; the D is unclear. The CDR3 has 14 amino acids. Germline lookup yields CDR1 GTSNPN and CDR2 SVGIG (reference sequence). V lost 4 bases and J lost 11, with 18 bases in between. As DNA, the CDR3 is TGTGCCTGGACCGAGGCGGCGGGTATAGCACCCCTCCACTTT. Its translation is CAWTEAAGIAPLHF. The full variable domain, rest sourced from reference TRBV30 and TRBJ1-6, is SQTIHQWPATLVQPVGSPLSLECTVEGTSNPNLYWYRQAAGRGLQLLFYSVGIGQISSEVPQNLSASRPQDRQFILSSKKLLLSDSGFYLCAWTEAAGIAPLHFGNGTRLTVT.

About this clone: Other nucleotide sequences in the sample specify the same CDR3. The CDR3 spells CASSLGPGQETQYF. The CDR3, as DNA: TGTGCCAGCAGCTTAGGACCGGGGCAAGAGACCCAGTACTTC. The rearrangement joins TRBV7-2 to TRBJ2-5; D is possibly TRBD2 (5 bases). The CDR3 is 14 residues long. Germline V gives CDR1 SGHTA, CDR2 FQGNSA. V lost 1 base and J 2 bases, leaving 8 bases between the germline ends. The full variable domain, with the rest looked up from reference TRBV7-2 and TRBJ2-5, is GAGVSQSPSNKVTEKGKDVELRCDPISGHTALYWYRQSLGQGLEFLIYFQGNSAPDKSGLPSDRFSAERTGGSVSTLTIQRTQQEDSAVYLCASSLGPGQETQYFGPGTRLLVL.

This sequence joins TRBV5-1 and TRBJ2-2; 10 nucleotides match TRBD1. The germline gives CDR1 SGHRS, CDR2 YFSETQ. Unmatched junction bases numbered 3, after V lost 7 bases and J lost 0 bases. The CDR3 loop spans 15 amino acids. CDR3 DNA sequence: TGCGCCAGCCGGGACAGGGGAACGAACACCGGGGAGCTGTTTTTT. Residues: CASRDRGTNTGELFF. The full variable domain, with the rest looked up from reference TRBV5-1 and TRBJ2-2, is KAGVTQTPRYLIKTRGQQVTLSCSPISGHRSVSWYQQTPGQGLQFLFEYFSETQRNKGNFPGRFSGRQFSNSRSEMNVSTLELGDSALYLCASRDRGTNTGELFFGEGSRLTVL.

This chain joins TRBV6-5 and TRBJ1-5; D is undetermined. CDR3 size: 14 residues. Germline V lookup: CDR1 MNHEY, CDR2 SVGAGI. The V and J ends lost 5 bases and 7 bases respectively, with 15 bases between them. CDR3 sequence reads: CASSNREGLQPQHF. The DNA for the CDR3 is TGTGCCAGCAGTAATCGGGAAGGGTTACAGCCCCAGCATTTT.

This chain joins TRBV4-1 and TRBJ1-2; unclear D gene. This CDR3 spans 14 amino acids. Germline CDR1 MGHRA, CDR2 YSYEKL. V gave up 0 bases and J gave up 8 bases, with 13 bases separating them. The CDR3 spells CASSQDFSQRGYTF. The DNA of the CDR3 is TGCGCCAGCAGCCAAGATTTTAGCCAGAGAGGCTACACCTTC.

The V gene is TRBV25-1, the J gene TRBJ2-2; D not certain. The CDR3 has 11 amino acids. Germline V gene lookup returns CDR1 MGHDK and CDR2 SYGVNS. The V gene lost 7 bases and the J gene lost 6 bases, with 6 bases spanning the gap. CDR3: CASTRAGELFF. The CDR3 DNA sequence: TGTGCCAGCACTCGGGCCGGGGAGCTGTTTTTT.

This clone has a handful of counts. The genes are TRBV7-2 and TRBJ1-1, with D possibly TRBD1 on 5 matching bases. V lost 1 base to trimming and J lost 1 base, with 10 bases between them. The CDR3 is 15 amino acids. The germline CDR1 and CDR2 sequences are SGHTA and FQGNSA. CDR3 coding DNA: TGTGCCAGCAGCTTAGGGGACTTGAGGAACACTGAAGCTTTCTTT. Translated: CASSLGDLRNTEAFF.

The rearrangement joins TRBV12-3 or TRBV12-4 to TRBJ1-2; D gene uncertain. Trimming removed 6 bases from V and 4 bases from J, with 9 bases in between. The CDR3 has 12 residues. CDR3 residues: CASSPSGYGYTF. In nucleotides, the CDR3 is TGTGCCAGCAGCCCCTCGGGCTATGGCTACACCTTC.